These 11 T cell receptor beta chains share one sample of origin, sequenced in a study of vaccination and CD4 T cells after COVID-19. The Oncomine TCR Beta short-read assay was applied to DNA of cultured CD4+ T cells. TCRdb re-derived calls from the PCR reads in MiXCR, one entry per CDR3 protein. The profile shows 25,000 to 30,000 distinct CDR3 sequences, roughly a third of them singletons. Their cognate antigens are unknown. As to time point: late sampling 161 to 241 days after vaccination in three convalescent patients. This sample's treatment: roughly 11-day PBMC culture with coronavirus spike peptide pools or control peptides (ViraFEST assay). This specimen was CD4+ T cells from blood, cultured in vitro, taken about 7 months after SARS-CoV-2 vaccination. Every receptor here comes from a human donor who had recovered from COVID-19.

The chain uses TRBV11-2 and TRBJ2-1; 7 nucleotides align to TRBD2. With 4 bases clipped from V and 10 bases from J, the junction kept 16 bases outside the gene matches. The CDR3 is 16 amino acids. Germline CDR1 and CDR2: SGHAT and FQNNGV. In DNA form, the CDR3 reads TGTGCCAGCAGCTCCTTAGCGGGCCCCTTGGTGGGAGAGCAGTTCTTC. Residues: CASSSLAGPLVGEQFF.

This clonotype was seen a handful of times. The chain joins TRBV20-1 to TRBJ2-1; D possibly matches TRBD1 or TRBD2 (5 bases each). Germline V gene lookup returns CDR1 DFQATT and CDR2 SNEGSKA (reference sequence). The CDR3 is 12 residues long. Trimming shortened V by 3 bases and J by 9 bases, and 12 bases separated the two germline ends. The CDR3 coding sequence is TGCAGTGCTAGGGGGCCTAGCACTGAGCAGTTCTTC. It yields the protein CSARGPSTEQFF.

This clonotype was seen more than once but under ten times. V and J are TRBV6-1 and TRBJ2-5, with 7 positions matching TRBD1. CDR1 is MNHNS, CDR2 SASEGT, per germline. Unmatched junction bases numbered 9, after V lost 6 bases and J lost 5 bases. The CDR3 is 14 amino acids. The CDR3 nucleotides are TGTGCCAGCAGCCAACTAGACAGGGAGGAGACCCAGTACTTC. Its protein is CASSQLDREETQYF.

The chain combines TRBV20-1 with TRBJ1-2; TRBD1 is a possible D gene (6 bases). Germline assignment: CDR1 DFQATT and CDR2 SNEGSKA (reference sequence). The V end was cut by 5 bases, the J end by 1 base, with 14 bases between. The CDR3 totals 14 residues. The CDR3 DNA reads TGCAGTGCTGGAAACAGGGACGGTAACTATGGCTACACCTTC. This encodes CSAGNRDGNYGYTF.

By sample share, this clonotype is medium-sized (0.01 to 0.1%). This chain connects TRBV6-1 to TRBJ2-3; D gene ambiguous. The V gene lost 6 bases and the J gene lost 6 bases, with 7 bases spanning the gap. Germline values: CDR1 MNHNS, CDR2 SASEGT. This CDR3 contains 11 residues. CDR3 nucleotides: TGTGCCAGCAGGTCTTTGGATACGCAGTATTTT. This gives the protein CASRSLDTQYF.

This clonotype was seen a few times. This chain links TRBV20-1 with TRBJ2-3; no reliable D call. This CDR3 is built from 14 residues. V was cut by 3 bases and J by 4 bases, with 14 bases left in between. Germline CDR1 and CDR2: DFQATT and SNEGSKA (reference sequence). CDR3 sequence (DNA): TGCAGTGCTAGGGCCCCAAGGATCTCAGATACGCAGTATTTT. Its protein is CSARAPRISDTQYF.

This clonotype appeared a few times. V usage is TRBV7-2 and J usage is TRBJ1-6; no firm D call. Germline V gene sequence: CDR1 SGHTA, CDR2 FQGNSA. The V and J ends lost 0 bases and 8 bases respectively, with 8 bases between them. This CDR3 is 14 amino acids long. The CDR3 DNA reads as TGTGCCAGCAGCTTAGCGCTCCGGGATTCACCCCTCCACTTT. Its translation is CASSLALRDSPLHF.

This rearrangement joins TRBV19 to TRBJ1-5, with TRBD1 identical over 7 bases. Germline V gene lookup returns CDR1 LNHDA and CDR2 SQIVND (reference sequence). The V and J ends lost 7 bases and 6 bases, in that order; junction bases with no gene match: 12. The CDR3 is 15 amino acids. The CDR3 protein is CASNLAGGGGQPQHF. CDR3 nucleotides: TGTGCCAGTAACCTTGCAGGGGGGGGCGGTCAGCCCCAGCATTTT.

This clonotype was detected a few times. The chain employs TRBV19 and TRBJ2-3; either TRBD1 or TRBD2 may supply D (6 bases each). The CDR3 has 14 residues. V lost 10 bases to trimming and J lost 3 bases, with 17 bases between them. The germline V gene has CDR1 LNHDA and CDR2 SQIVND (reference sequence). Here the CDR3 reads CATRRGGGTDTQYF. The CDR3 nucleotides are TGTGCCACCCGTCGAGGAGGGGGAACAGATACGCAGTATTTT.

This clonotype was detected only a few times. CDR3 bases: TGTGCCAGCAGCTTAGAAGGGCCCCTTTACGAGCAGTACTTC. This sequence encodes CASSLEGPLYEQYF. J is TRBJ2-7 and V is TRBV7-8, with unresolved D. The V end lost 1 base, the J end lost 4 bases, and 11 bases lay between the germline ends. Germline CDR1 reads SGHVS; CDR2 reads FQNEAQ. This CDR3 comprises 14 residues.

The chain employs TRBV19 and TRBJ2-7; D may correspond to TRBD1 or TRBD2 (5 bases each). This CDR3 comprises 17 residues. Germline loops: CDR1 LNHDA, CDR2 SQIVND (reference sequence). The V gene lost 5 bases and the J gene lost 1 base, with 21 bases spanning the gap. The CDR3 nucleotides are TGTGCCAGTAGTCCCGGTTCTCCGGGGCGATGGTCCTACGAGCAGTACTTC. Amino acids: CASSPGSPGRWSYEQYF. Complete variable domain (other parts from reference TRBV19 and TRBJ2-7): DGGITQSPKYLFRKEGQNVTLSCEQNLNHDAMYWYRQDPGQGLRLIYYSQIVNDFQKGDIAEGYSVSREKKESFPLTVTSAQKNPTAFYLCASSPGSPGRWSYEQYFGPGTRLTVT.